These 30 T cell receptor beta chains came from one sample sequenced in a study of PD-1 blockade in classical Hodgkin lymphoma (dated by TCRdb to 2019 to 2021). Library prep was done by the immunoSEQ multiplex PCR assay. The table was pulled from immuneACCESS by TCRdb, which kept in-frame rearrangements only. Such tables lose some clones; where checked, under half of the loss comes from unresolved V genes, and the rest has no known cause. The sample records 85,000 to 90,000 clones, 75% to 95% of which are singletons. The ten largest clones take up under 3.5% of the sample. The intended sense of this specimen's time point label: cycle 4 day 1 (C4D1), after less than 7 weeks of nivolumab. All trial patients had relapsed after autologous stem cell transplantation, with cohorts A, B and C differing in prior brentuximab vedotin exposure. The source was peripheral blood mononuclear cells (PBMCs), collected before the fourth cycle of nivolumab. These receptors were collected from a human donor with classical Hodgkin lymphoma.

The sample holds a few counts of this clone. This rearrangement joins TRBV6-1 to TRBJ2-7; 9 bases are a match to TRBD1. From germline, CDR1 is MNHNS and CDR2 SASEGT. Germline trimming cut 1 base from V and 4 bases from J; bases unmatched to any gene: 2. This CDR3 is built from 14 residues. Here the CDR3 reads CASSEGDRVYEQYF. CDR3 sequence (DNA): TGTGCCAGCAGTGAAGGGGACAGGGTTTACGAGCAGTACTTC.

The rearrangement links TRBV19 to TRBJ2-6; no reliable D call. The CDR3 covers 17 residues. V shed 11 bases and J shed 0 bases, with 20 bases lying between them. Germline lookup yields CDR1 LNHDA and CDR2 SQIVND (reference sequence). In DNA, the CDR3 is TGTGCCGCCAGGCGGAATAAAGCCACCTCTGGGGCCAACGTCCTGACTTTC. This codes for CAARRNKATSGANVLTF.

V is TRBV5-6 and J is TRBJ1-5, with TRBD1 identical over 9 bases. The CDR3 has 15 amino acids. Germline V CDR1 and CDR2: SGHDT, YYEEEE. V was pared by 3 bases and J by 2 bases, with 3 bases of the junction left unmatched. In nucleotides, the CDR3 is TGTGCCAGCAGCTGGGGACAGGGCGGCAATCAGCCCCAGCATTTT. It yields the protein CASSWGQGGNQPQHF.

The chain links TRBV9 to TRBJ2-1; 10 bases are a match to TRBD1. Looked up from germline, CDR1 is SGDLS and CDR2 is YYNGEE. The CDR3 loop spans 14 amino acids. J gave up 6 bases and V 4 bases, and 4 bases lay outside the gene matches. CDR3 DNA: TGTGCCAGCAGCACCGGGACAGGGGCCAATGAGCAGTTCTTC. This translates into CASSTGTGANEQFF.

This rearrangement joins TRBV5-8 to TRBJ2-3; D is uncertain. V lost 4 bases, J lost 2 bases, and 11 bases lay in between. The CDR3 is 14 amino acids. Germline CDR1 SGHTS, CDR2 YDEGEE. The CDR3 reads CASSDQTYTDTQYF. CDR3 nucleotide sequence: TGTGCCAGCAGCGACCAAACGTACACAGATACGCAGTATTTT.

The chain has TRBV11-3 and TRBJ1-1; the D is unclear. From germline, CDR1 is SGHNT and CDR2 YENEEA. V shed 5 bases and J shed 6 bases, with 10 bases lying between them. The CDR3 has 12 amino acids. The CDR3 DNA is TGTGCCAGCAGCCCGAAGGCTGCTGAAGCTTTCTTT. It specifies CASSPKAAEAFF.

The V call is TRBV5-4, the J call TRBJ2-7, with a weak D call TRBD1 (5 bases). CDR1 is SGHNT and CDR2 is YYREEE in the germline V gene (reference sequence). Trimming left V 5 bases short and J 3 bases short, with 18 bases between. The CDR3 spans 15 residues. This CDR3 reads CASSTRAGKGYEQYF. The CDR3 coding sequence is TGTGCCAGCAGTACTCGGGCAGGGAAAGGCTACGAGCAGTACTTC.

The chain uses TRBV19 and TRBJ2-7; TRBD1 is a possible D gene (6 bases). V lost 6 bases, J lost 5 bases, and 20 bases lay in between. CDR1 and CDR2 from the germline V gene are LNHDA and SQIVND (reference sequence). The CDR3 has 15 amino acids. The CDR3 is CASSRQVVNANEQYF. The CDR3 bases are TGTGCCAGTAGCCGACAGGTAGTTAATGCGAACGAGCAGTACTTC.

This chain uses TRBV30 with TRBJ1-4, with D perhaps TRBD1 (5 bases). Germline V gene lookup returns CDR1 GTSNPN and CDR2 SVGIG (reference sequence). The CDR3 consists of 13 residues. V lost 4 bases and J 8 bases, leaving 14 bases between the germline ends. CDR3: CAWKRGREEKLFF. The CDR3 DNA sequence: TGTGCCTGGAAAAGGGGCAGGGAAGAAAAACTGTTTTTT.

The genes are TRBV18 and TRBJ2-3, with 13 bases aligning to TRBD2. Losses at the gene ends were 0 bases for V and 5 bases for J; bases not matched to a gene: 5. Germline CDR1 is KGHSH and CDR2 is LQKENI. The CDR3 is 17 amino acids. In DNA form, the CDR3 reads TGTGCCAGCTCACCACCGAACGGACTAGCGGGGGTAGATACGCAGTATTTT. It translates to CASSPPNGLAGVDTQYF.

The genes are TRBV27 and TRBJ2-7; tentatively, D is TRBD1 (6 bases). The CDR3 runs 12 residues. Germline V gene lookup returns CDR1 MNHEY and CDR2 SMNVEV (reference sequence). V was shortened by 6 bases and J by 4 bases, with 10 bases between the two germline ends. This chain's CDR3 is CASRTGAYEQYF. The DNA of the CDR3 is TGTGCCAGCAGGACAGGAGCTTACGAGCAGTACTTC.

The chain employs TRBV30 and TRBJ2-3, with D perhaps TRBD1 (6 bases). CDR3 size: 14 residues. V dropped 5 bases and J dropped 6 bases, with 18 bases sitting between them. Germline CDR1 GTSNPN, CDR2 SVGIG (reference sequence). This CDR3 is CAWDRGTQVDTQYF. CDR3 coding DNA: TGTGCCTGGGATAGGGGGACACAGGTGGATACGCAGTATTTT.

This clone is a singleton in its sample. The chain carries TRBV7-3 and TRBJ1-1; TRBD1 agrees at 12 bases. Germline V CDR1 and CDR2: SGHTA, FQGTGA. The CDR3 is made up of 16 amino acids. V gave up 1 base and J gave up 4 bases; unmatched junction bases: 4. The CDR3 DNA sequence: TGTGCCAGCAGCTTAAGGGACAGGGGGCCTCTCACTGAAGCTTTCTTT. As protein: CASSLRDRGPLTEAFF.

The chain has TRBV19 and TRBJ2-1; weak D call: TRBD2 (5 bases). Germline CDR1 reads LNHDA; CDR2 reads SQIVND (reference sequence). V lost 3 bases and J 3 bases, leaving 15 bases between the germline ends. The CDR3 runs 16 residues. The CDR3 region is CASSMEAPTFYNEQFF. The CDR3 nucleotides are TGTGCCAGTAGTATGGAGGCACCTACTTTCTACAATGAGCAGTTCTTC. The full variable domain, its missing parts supplied by reference TRBV19 and TRBJ2-1, is DGGITQSPKYLFRKEGQNVTLSCEQNLNHDAMYWYRQDPGQGLRLIYYSQIVNDFQKGDIAEGYSVSREKKESFPLTVTSAQKNPTAFYLCASSMEAPTFYNEQFFGPGTRLTVL.

This clone was detected a few times. This sequence joins TRBV9 and TRBJ2-2, with D possibly being TRBD1 (6 bases). The CDR3 is 14 residues long. Germline loops: CDR1 SGDLS, CDR2 YYNGEE. With 6 bases removed from V and 0 bases from J, the gap between germline ends came to 9 bases. In DNA, the CDR3 is TGTGCCAGCAAACACAGGGCGAACACCGGGGAGCTGTTTTTT. It is translated as CASKHRANTGELFF.

This sequence joins TRBV7-3 and TRBJ2-4; the match to TRBD2 covers 11 bases. The V segment lost 6 bases and the J segment 2 bases; nucleotides outside the gene matches: 6. The CDR3 spans 16 residues. Per the germline V gene, CDR1 is SGHTA and CDR2 is FQGTGA. As DNA, the CDR3 is TGTGCCAGCAGGAGAACTAGCGGGGGCCCCAAAAACATTCAGTACTTC. Its translation is CASRRTSGGPKNIQYF.

This clone was counted a single time. Sequence at one end of the junction differs from germline and may be a read error. This sample also contains other DNA sequences that code for the same CDR3. CDR3 DNA sequence: TGTGCCAGCAGTGAAGTAGCGGGGGGACAAGAAACCCAGTACTTC. Translation: CASSEVAGGQETQYF. The chain uses TRBV6-1 and TRBJ2-5, with TRBD2 matching 10 bases. In germline, CDR1 is MNHNS, CDR2 SASEGT. This CDR3 is 15 amino acids long.

The J gene is TRBJ2-3, the V gene TRBV7-6; D possibly corresponds to TRBD2 (6 bases). Trimming removed 1 base from V and 3 bases from J, with 11 bases in between. The CDR3 is made up of 15 amino acids. Germline CDR1 reads SGHVS; CDR2 reads FNYEAQ. CDR3 bases: TGTGCCAGCAGCTTAGTGGGGGGAGGTACAGATACGCAGTATTTT. Its translation is CASSLVGGGTDTQYF.

The chain has TRBV30 and TRBJ2-7; D may be TRBD1 or TRBD2 (6 bases each). The germline gives CDR1 GTSNPN, CDR2 SVGIG (reference sequence). V gave up 0 bases and J gave up 6 bases, with 12 bases separating them. The CDR3 runs 13 residues. This CDR3 is CAWSVGGLSEQYF. CDR3 sequence (DNA): TGTGCCTGGAGTGTAGGGGGGCTCTCCGAGCAGTACTTC.

This clone appeared a single time. The genes are TRBV19 and TRBJ2-6, with 8 nucleotides matching TRBD1. CDR3 length equals 17 residues. Per the germline V gene, CDR1 is LNHDA and CDR2 is SQIVND (reference sequence). The V segment lost 11 bases and the J segment 0 bases; nucleotides outside the gene matches: 12. The DNA for the CDR3 is TGTGCCTCATACCCTCAGGGGGCCCTCTCTGGGGCCAACGTCCTGACTTTC. This sequence encodes CASYPQGALSGANVLTF.

The V gene is TRBV6-5, the J gene TRBJ2-4; unclear D gene. The CDR3 loop spans 13 amino acids. Per the germline V gene, CDR1 is MNHEY and CDR2 is SVGAGI. Trimming stripped 2 bases from V and 0 bases from J, with 2 bases between. The CDR3 DNA reads as TGTGCCAGCAGTTACGGAGCCAAAAACATTCAGTACTTC. Translating it yields CASSYGAKNIQYF.

The genes are TRBV6-6 and TRBJ2-2; D perhaps matches TRBD2 (6 bases). The germline CDR1 and CDR2 sequences are MNHNY and SVGAGI (reference sequence). Trimming removed 8 bases at V and 6 bases at J, with 13 bases between. This CDR3 spans 13 amino acids. The CDR3 sequence: CASLLAPPGELFF. The CDR3 coding sequence is TGTGCCAGCTTACTAGCACCCCCCGGGGAGCTGTTTTTT.

This clone was detected only once. The rearrangement uses TRBV27 and TRBJ1-1; D remains ambiguous. This CDR3 contains 14 residues. Germline assignment: CDR1 MNHEY and CDR2 SMNVEV (reference sequence). V lost 3 bases and J 6 bases, leaving 14 bases between the germline ends. CDR3 protein: CASSFLQGGAEAFF. CDR3 in DNA: TGTGCCAGCAGTTTCCTTCAAGGCGGCGCTGAAGCTTTCTTT.

The chain links TRBV6-6 to TRBJ1-5; D ambiguous. Germline CDR1 and CDR2: MNHNY and SVGAGI (reference sequence). The V end was cut by 8 bases, the J end by 0 bases, with 8 bases between. The CDR3 runs to 13 residues. The chain's CDR3 is CASGEGSNQPQHF. The CDR3 DNA reads as TGTGCCAGCGGGGAAGGTAGCAATCAGCCCCAGCATTTT.

There are a few counts of this clone. V gene TRBV30 combines with J gene TRBJ1-6; D remains ambiguous. This CDR3 is built from 15 residues. Trimming stripped 0 bases from V and 0 bases from J, with 6 bases between. CDR1 is GTSNPN and CDR2 is SVGIG in the germline V gene (reference sequence). The DNA of the CDR3 is TGTGCCTGGAGTGTCCTGATCTCCTATAATTCACCCCTCCACTTT. Translating it yields CAWSVLISYNSPLHF.

This rearrangement joins TRBV5-4 to TRBJ2-7, with D unresolved. V was trimmed by 4 bases and J by 2 bases, leaving 13 bases between them. The CDR3 loop spans 14 amino acids. Germline CDR1 SGHNT, CDR2 YYREEE (reference sequence). The CDR3 DNA follows: TGTGCCAGCAGCCCCCTGCGAGGTACCTACGAGCAGTACTTC. Protein: CASSPLRGTYEQYF.

This chain uses TRBV7-9 with TRBJ1-2; D ambiguous. The CDR3 consists of 12 residues. Germline V gives CDR1 SEHNR, CDR2 FQNEAQ (reference sequence). Trimming shortened V by 5 bases and J by 8 bases, and 12 bases separated the two germline ends. CDR3 nucleotides: TGTGCCAGCAGCCTCACAGCTGGGGGCTACACCTTC. Amino acid sequence: CASSLTAGGYTF.

Only one count was recorded for this clone. The chain is built from TRBV7-2 and TRBJ1-4; 7 nucleotides align to TRBD1. V lost 5 bases and J lost 10; bases outside the gene matches: 7. Germline V gene data show CDR1 as SGHTA and CDR2 as FQGNSA. The CDR3 consists of 13 residues. CDR3 sequence (DNA): TGTGCCAGCAGCCCCGGGACAGTAAGAAAACTGTTTTTT. As protein: CASSPGTVRKLFF.

The genes are TRBV7-7 and TRBJ2-5, with 9 bases identical to TRBD1. This CDR3 contains 13 residues. The J segment lost 5 bases and the V segment lost 8 bases, leaving 6 bases of the junction unmatched. CDR1 and CDR2 (germline): SSHAT, FNYEAQ (reference sequence). CDR3 DNA: TGTGCCAGCGCGACAGGGGGATGGGAGACCCAGTACTTC. It codes for CASATGGWETQYF.

The chain couples TRBV4-1 to TRBJ1-5, with 7 bases fitting TRBD1. V trimming: 7 bases; J trimming: 2 bases; junction bases outside the gene matches: 8. Germline CDR1 MGHRA, CDR2 YSYEKL. The CDR3 totals 15 residues. The CDR3 loop is CASTPEGAGNQPQHF. The CDR3 DNA follows: TGCGCCAGCACCCCTGAGGGGGCGGGCAATCAGCCCCAGCATTTT.